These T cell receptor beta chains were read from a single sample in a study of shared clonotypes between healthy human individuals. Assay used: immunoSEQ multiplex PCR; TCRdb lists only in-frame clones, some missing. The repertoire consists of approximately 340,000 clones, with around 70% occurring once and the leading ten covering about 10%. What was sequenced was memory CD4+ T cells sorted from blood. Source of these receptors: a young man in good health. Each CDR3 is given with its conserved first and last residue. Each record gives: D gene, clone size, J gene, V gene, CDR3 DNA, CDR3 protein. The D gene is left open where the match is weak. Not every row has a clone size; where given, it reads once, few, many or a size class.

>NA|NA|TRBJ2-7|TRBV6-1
TGTGCCAGCAGTGAACAGTTAACAGGCCAAAACGAGCAGTACTTC
CASSEQLTGQNEQYF
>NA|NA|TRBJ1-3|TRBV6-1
TGTGCCAGCAGTGTGGGCAGAGAGAACACCATATATTTT
CASSVGRENTIYF
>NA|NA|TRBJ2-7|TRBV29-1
TGCAGCGCCCTCCCGGGATTTGGCTACGAGCAGTACTTC
CSALPGFGYEQYF
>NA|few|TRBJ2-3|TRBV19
TGTGCCAGTAGTGTCACTGGGGGAGGCACAGATACGCAGTATTTT
CASSVTGGGTDTQYF
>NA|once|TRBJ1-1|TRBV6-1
TGTGCCAGCAGAGCGGGCATGAACACTGAAGCTTTCTTT
CASRAGMNTEAFF
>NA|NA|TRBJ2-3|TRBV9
TGTGCCAGCAGCGCCACCGGTTGGAGCACAGATACGCAGTATTTT
CASSATGWSTDTQYF
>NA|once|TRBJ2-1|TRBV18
TGTGCCAGCTCACTGGGCAAGGGTGAGCAGTTCTTC
CASSLGKGEQFF
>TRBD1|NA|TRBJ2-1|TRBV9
TGTGCCAGCAGCGTCTCAGGACAGGGAGGTCATGAGCAGTTCTTC
CASSVSGQGGHEQFF
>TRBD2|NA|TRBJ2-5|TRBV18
TGTGCCAGCTCACCACCCGTATTAGCGGGAGGTGGGAAGACCCAGTACTTC
CASSPPVLAGGGKTQYF
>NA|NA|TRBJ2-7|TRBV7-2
TGTGCCAGCAGCTTATACGGGAGAACGGGAGACGAGCAGTACTTC
CASSLYGRTGDEQYF
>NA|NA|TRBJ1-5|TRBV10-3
TGTGCCATCAGCACGGGGGGGGTAGGCAATCAGCCCCAGCATTTT
CAISTGGVGNQPQHF
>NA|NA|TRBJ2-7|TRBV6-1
TGTGCCAGCAGTGAAGCGCGTGGGAGCTCCTACGAGCAGTACTTC
CASSEARGSSYEQYF
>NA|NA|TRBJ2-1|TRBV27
TGTGCCAGCGGCCAGAATGAGCAGTTCTTC
CASGQNEQFF
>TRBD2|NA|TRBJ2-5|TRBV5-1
TGCGCCAGCAGCATCCGGACTAGCGGACCCTTTGAGTCCCAGTACTTC
CASSIRTSGPFESQYF
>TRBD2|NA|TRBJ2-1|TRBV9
TGTGCCAGCAGCGTAGATCCCCTTAGCGGGATAGTCAATGAGCAGTTCTTC
CASSVDPLSGIVNEQFF
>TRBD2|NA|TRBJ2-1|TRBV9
TGTGCCAGCAGCGTAGAGGGACTAGCATACAATGAGCAGTTCTTC
CASSVEGLAYNEQFF
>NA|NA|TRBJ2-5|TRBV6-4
TGTGCCACCGAACAGGTAGTACGACTTGAGACCCAGTACTTC
CATEQVVRLETQYF
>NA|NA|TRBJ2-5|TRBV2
TGTGCCAGCAGTTTCCAGGGCGGTCAAGAGACCCAGTACTTC
CASSFQGGQETQYF
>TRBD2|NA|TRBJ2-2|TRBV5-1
TGCGCCAGCAGCTTGGACGGGAGGAAGAACACCGGGGAGCTGTTTTTT
CASSLDGRKNTGELFF
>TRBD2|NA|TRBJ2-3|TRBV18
TGTGCCAGCTCACCAAGGGCGGGAGGTGCTGCAGATACGCAGTATTTT
CASSPRAGGAADTQYF
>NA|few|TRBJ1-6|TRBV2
TGTGCCAGCAGTGAAGGGGGCGCGAATTCACCCCTCCACTTT
CASSEGGANSPLHF
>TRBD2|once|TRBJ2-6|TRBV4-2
TGTGCCAGCAGCCAACGGGCTAGCGGTCTCTCTGGGGCCAACGTCCTGACTTTC
CASSQRASGLSGANVLTF
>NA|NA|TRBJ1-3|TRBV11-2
TGTGCCAGCAGCTTACCAGGGGTTGCTGGAAACACCATATATTTT
CASSLPGVAGNTIYF
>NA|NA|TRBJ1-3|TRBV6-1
TGTGCCAGCAGTCTGACAGGCTCTGGAAACACCATATATTTT
CASSLTGSGNTIYF
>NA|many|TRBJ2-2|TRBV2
TGTGCCAGCAGTGAGGTGGTCACCGGGGAGCTGTTTTTT
CASSEVVTGELFF
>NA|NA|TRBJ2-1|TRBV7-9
TGTGCCAGCAGCTATTGGACTGGCCCGGTCTTC
CASSYWTGPVF
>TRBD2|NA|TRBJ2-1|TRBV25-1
TGTGCCAGCAGTGACGGGACTAGCGGGGAAAGAGGGTACAATGAGCAGTTCTTC
CASSDGTSGERGYNEQFF
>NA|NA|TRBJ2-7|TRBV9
TGTGCCAGCAGCGTAGGGGCGGCGTACCCCTACGAGCAGTACTTC
CASSVGAAYPYEQYF
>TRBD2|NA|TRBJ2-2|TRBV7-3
TGTGCCAGCAGGCTAGCGGGGTACACCGGGGAGCTGTTTTTT
CASRLAGYTGELFF
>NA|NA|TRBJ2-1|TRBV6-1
TGTGCCAGCAGTGAAGATCGGGTGAGCTCCTACAATGAGCAGTTCTTC
CASSEDRVSSYNEQFF
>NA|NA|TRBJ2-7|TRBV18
TGTGCCAGCTCATCGGGGACTTTCTCCTACGAGCAGTACTTC
CASSSGTFSYEQYF
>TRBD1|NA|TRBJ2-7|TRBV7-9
TGTGCCAGCAGCTCCGGGACAGGGCCGACCTACGAGCAGTACTTC
CASSSGTGPTYEQYF
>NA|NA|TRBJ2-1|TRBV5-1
TGCGCCAGCAGCTTGAGGTGGAGCTCCTACAATGAGCAGTTCTTC
CASSLRWSSYNEQFF
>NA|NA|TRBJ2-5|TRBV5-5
TGTGCCAGCAGCCAACAAGAGACCCAGTACTTC
CASSQQETQYF
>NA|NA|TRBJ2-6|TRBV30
TGTGCCTGGAGTGCGTTCTTCTCTGGGGCCAACGTCCTGACTTTC
CAWSAFFSGANVLTF
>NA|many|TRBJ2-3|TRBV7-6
TGTGCCAGCAGCTTAGTCCCCGACACAGATACGCAGTATTTT
CASSLVPDTDTQYF
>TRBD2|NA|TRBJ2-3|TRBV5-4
TGTGCCAGCAGCTCGCCACTAGCGGGAGGGTTCACAGATACGCAGTATTTT
CASSSPLAGGFTDTQYF
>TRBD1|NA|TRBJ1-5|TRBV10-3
TGTGCCATCAGCCAGGGACAGGGCTTGAATCAGCCCCAGCATTTT
CAISQGQGLNQPQHF
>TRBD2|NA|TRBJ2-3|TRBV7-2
TGTGCCAGCAGCCCACGACTAGCGGGAGTAGGAGATACGCAGTATTTT
CASSPRLAGVGDTQYF
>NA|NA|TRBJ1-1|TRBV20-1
TGCAGTGCGCGGGTTGACACTGAAGCTTTCTTT
CSARVDTEAFF
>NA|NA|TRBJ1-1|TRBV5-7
TGTGCCAGCAGCTGGGGGACGGGGCCCACTGAAGCTTTCTTT
CASSWGTGPTEAFF
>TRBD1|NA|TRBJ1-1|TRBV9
TGTGCCAGCAGCCTACACTGGGACAGACCTAATGAAGCTTTCTTT
CASSLHWDRPNEAFF
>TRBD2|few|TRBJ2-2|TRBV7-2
TGTGCCAGCAGCTTTAGCGGGAGGACCATCGGCGGGGAGCTGTTTTTT
CASSFSGRTIGGELFF
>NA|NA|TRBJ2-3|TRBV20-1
TGCAGTGCTCCTTCTACAGATACGCAGTATTTT
CSAPSTDTQYF
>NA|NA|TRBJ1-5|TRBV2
TGTGCCAGCAGACAGCAGAGCAATCAGCCCCAGCATTTT
CASRQQSNQPQHF
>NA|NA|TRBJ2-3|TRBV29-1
TGCAGCGTTCAGGACACCGCTAGCACAGATACGCAGTATTTT
CSVQDTASTDTQYF
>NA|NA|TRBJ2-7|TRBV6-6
TGTGCCAGCAGTTTCAGTTACGAGCAGTACTTC
CASSFSYEQYF
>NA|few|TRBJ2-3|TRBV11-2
TGTGCCAGCACCCCAGTCCCGGGTACGCAGTATTTT
CASTPVPGTQYF
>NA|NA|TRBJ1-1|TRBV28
TGTGCCAGCCGAACCTCACGTCGCACTGAAGCTTTCTTT
CASRTSRRTEAFF
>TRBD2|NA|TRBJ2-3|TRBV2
TGTGCCAGCAGTTCTCTAGGGACTAGCGGATTCACAGATACGCAGTATTTT
CASSSLGTSGFTDTQYF
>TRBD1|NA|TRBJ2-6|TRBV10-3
TGTGCCATAGAAACAGGGGGCCGTTCGGGCGGGGCCAACGTCCTGACTTTC
CAIETGGRSGGANVLTF
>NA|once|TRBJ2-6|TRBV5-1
TGCGCCAGCAGCCTCGCAGGAATCTCTGGGGCCAACGTCCTGACTTTC
CASSLAGISGANVLTF
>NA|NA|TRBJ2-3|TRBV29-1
TGCAGCGTTGAAAGAGGAGCTAACGGTGGAGATACGCAGTATTTT
CSVERGANGGDTQYF
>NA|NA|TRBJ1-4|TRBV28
TGTGCCAGCAGTTTACCGACAAACCATAATGAAAAACTGTTTTTT
CASSLPTNHNEKLFF
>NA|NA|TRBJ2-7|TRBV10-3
TGTGCCATCAGTGAGTCCCTAGCCCGCTCCTACGAGCAGTACTTC
CAISESLARSYEQYF
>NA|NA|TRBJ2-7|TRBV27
TGTGCCAGCAGTTTATCTATGGGTCGGGAGCAGTACTTC
CASSLSMGREQYF
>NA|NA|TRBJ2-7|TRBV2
TGTGCCAGCGCGAGGCAGACAGTTACCTACGAGCAGTACTTC
CASARQTVTYEQYF
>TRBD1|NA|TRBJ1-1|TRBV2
TGTGCCAGCAGCCGCGATGGGACCGGGACAGGGGACACTGAAGCTTTCTTT
CASSRDGTGTGDTEAFF
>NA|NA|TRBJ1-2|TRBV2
TGTGCCAGCATCGGGGGCTATGGCTACACCTTC
CASIGGYGYTF
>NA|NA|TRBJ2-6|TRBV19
TGTGCCAGTAGTATAGTGGAGGGGGCTGGGGCCAACGTCCTGACTTTC
CASSIVEGAGANVLTF